This T cell receptor beta chain was found in a study of tumor and adjacent non-tumor tissue in lung cancer. Germline V gene sequence: CDR1 SGHAT, CDR2 FQNNGV. The CDR3 totals 14 residues. Note on this clonotype: The junction and the germline gene differ at one end; a read error may be behind it.

RNA was extracted from bulk tissue without any cell sorting. A modified ARM-PCR protocol with three rounds of nested PCR amplified TCRbeta. TCRdb used MiXCR to reprocess the multiplex PCR reads, holding one entry per CDR3 protein. Of more than 75,000 distinct CDR3 sequences listed, 65% to 90% are singletons. The sequencing sample was made of lung tumor tissue. V is TRBV11-2 and J is TRBJ1-6; D unclear. This TCR was sampled from a woman in her forties or fifties with non-small cell lung cancer. The CDR3 here is CTSSLRRDYSPHHF. Written as DNA, the CDR3 is TGTACCAGCAGCCTACGACGGGATTATTCACCCCACCACTTT.